This TCR beta chain comes out of a study of T cell repertoires in cytomegalovirus infection. Each CDR3 protein is one row after TCRdb ran MiXCR on the reads. The sample yields 200,000 to 250,000 distinct CDR3 sequences, roughly two fifths seen once. Worth noting for this clonotype: The antigen remains unidentified.

Trimming removed 5 bases from V and 4 bases from J; junction bases left unmatched: 10. The CDR3 length is 14 residues. Germline-derived CDR1 and CDR2 are DFQATT and SNEGSKA (reference sequence). Here the sequenced sample was CD8+ T cells from cultured PBMCs, taken from culture after CMV antigen stimulation. The TCR comes from a human donor in good health (CMV status not recorded). Some clones in this sample may be carry-over from other donors' samples. The chain carries TRBV20-1 and TRBJ1-1, with 7 bases identical to TRBD1. The CDR3 region is CSAFDRVGSTEAFF. CDR3 DNA sequence: TGCAGTGCTTTCGACAGGGTGGGTAGCACTGAAGCTTTCTTT.